The 18 T cell receptor beta chains below come from one sample, sequenced in a study of identifying expanded T cells in peripheral blood. This table comes from immunoSEQ multiplex PCR, and its TCRdb copy is limited to in-frame clones, with some not included. The sample records 51,000 or so clones, approximately 80% being singletons. The specimen was blood. The receptor source for this set is a person between 18 and 75 years old in good health.

This clone showed up just once. The genes are TRBV2 and TRBJ2-7, with a possible D match to TRBD1 (6 bases). V was clipped by 11 bases and J by 3 bases, with 20 bases between them. The CDR3 has 14 residues. Germline lookup yields CDR1 SNHLY and CDR2 FYNNEI. CDR3 nucleotides: TGTGCCGGTAAAGACAGGCCTTCCAACTACGAGCAGTACTTC. It is translated as CAGKDRPSNYEQYF.

This clone occurred a few times. The chain combines TRBV6-4 with TRBJ1-5, with a weak D call TRBD1 (6 bases). Trimming took off 6 bases at V and 0 bases at J, with 12 bases between the two ends. Germline CDR1 MRHNA, CDR2 SNTAGT. The CDR3 totals 15 residues. In DNA form, the CDR3 reads TGTGCCAGCAGGGTAGAGGGGGATAGCAATCAGCCCCAGCATTTT. It specifies CASRVEGDSNQPQHF.

This chain links TRBV4-1 with TRBJ2-1, with 10 bases that match TRBD2. The CDR3 covers 17 residues. Germline trimming cut 4 bases from V and 9 bases from J; bases unmatched to any gene: 15. The V gene's germline CDR1 is MGHRA and CDR2 YSYEKL. CDR3 sequence reads: CASSLGPTSGSASEQFF. In DNA form, the CDR3 reads TGCGCCAGCAGCCTGGGACCGACTAGCGGGTCCGCTTCTGAGCAGTTCTTC.

A note on this clone: Germline is not matched at one junction end, which may reflect a read error. The chain combines TRBV6-5 with TRBJ2-7; D is perhaps TRBD2 (6 bases). The V gene's germline CDR1 is MNHEY and CDR2 SVGAGI. This CDR3 is built from 13 residues. CDR3 protein: CASSRIGGYGQYF. The CDR3 DNA reads as TGTGCCAGCAGTAGGATAGGAGGGTACGGGCAGTACTTC.

This clone is a singleton in its sample. V is TRBV9 and J is TRBJ1-4; 10 bases are a match to TRBD1. CDR1 SGDLS and CDR2 YYNGEE come from the germline V gene. CDR3 length: 17 amino acids. Trimming cost V 2 bases and J 3 bases; bases outside gene matches: 7. The CDR3 DNA is TGTGCCAGCAGCGTGAGTCGACAGGGGGCGTCTAATGAAAAACTGTTTTTT. This translates into CASSVSRQGASNEKLFF.

V usage is TRBV7-2 and J usage is TRBJ2-1; 7 positions match TRBD1. Germline trimming cut 4 bases from V and 9 bases from J; bases unmatched to any gene: 15. The germline V gene encodes CDR1 SGHTA and CDR2 FQGNSA. The CDR3 contains 16 residues. The CDR3 region is CASSSSTGLTTSEQFF. In DNA form, the CDR3 reads TGTGCCAGCAGCTCCTCGACAGGGCTGACTACAAGTGAGCAGTTCTTC.

J is TRBJ2-1 and V is TRBV19, with D uncertain. Per the germline V gene, CDR1 is LNHDA and CDR2 is SQIVND (reference sequence). V was pared by 6 bases and J by 7 bases, with 13 bases between. CDR3 length: 13 residues. Here the CDR3 reads CASSPRVVNEQFF. As DNA, the CDR3 is TGTGCCAGTAGCCCAAGGGTAGTAAATGAGCAGTTCTTC. Complete variable domain (other parts from reference TRBV19 and TRBJ2-1): DGGITQSPKYLFRKEGQNVTLSCEQNLNHDAMYWYRQDPGQGLRLIYYSQIVNDFQKGDIAEGYSVSREKKESFPLTVTSAQKNPTAFYLCASSPRVVNEQFFGPGTRLTVL.

The chain joins TRBV28 to TRBJ1-2, with D unresolved. Germline V gene sequence: CDR1 MDHEN, CDR2 SYDVKM. Trimming shortened V by 3 bases and J by 5 bases, and 13 bases separated the two germline ends. This CDR3 region has 14 residues. The CDR3 coding sequence is TGTGCCAGCAGTTTGGTCCTTGGGGTGTATGGCTACACCTTC. Protein product: CASSLVLGVYGYTF.

V usage is TRBV7-9 and J usage is TRBJ1-6; D gene unclear. This CDR3 is built from 15 residues. V was shortened by 4 bases and J by 5 bases, with 12 bases between the two germline ends. Germline V lookup: CDR1 SEHNR, CDR2 FQNEAQ (reference sequence). CDR3: CASSSPGRNNSPLHF. CDR3 sequence (DNA): TGTGCCAGCAGCTCCCCCGGACGGAATAATTCACCCCTCCACTTT.

In nucleotides, the CDR3 is TGTGCCAGCAGCGAACCTCGACTCTTGCGGGGGGGTTCACCCCTCCACTTT. Encoded protein: CASSEPRLLRGGSPLHF. This chain uses TRBV21-1 with TRBJ1-6. TRBV21-1 is designated a pseudogene. CDR3 length: 17 residues.

The gene calls are TRBV19 and TRBJ2-7; 8 positions match TRBD2. In germline, CDR1 is LNHDA, CDR2 SQIVND (reference sequence). This CDR3 has 15 amino acids. Unmatched junction bases numbered 17, after V lost 10 bases and J lost 6 bases. This chain's CDR3 is CATRAHGTSHPEQYF. The DNA for the CDR3 is TGTGCCACCCGAGCCCACGGGACTAGTCACCCCGAGCAGTACTTC. Complete variable domain (other parts from reference TRBV19 and TRBJ2-7): DGGITQSPKYLFRKEGQNVTLSCEQNLNHDAMYWYRQDPGQGLRLIYYSQIVNDFQKGDIAEGYSVSREKKESFPLTVTSAQKNPTAFYLCATRAHGTSHPEQYFGPGTRLTVT.

This chain uses TRBV11-3 with TRBJ2-7, with D possibly matching TRBD2 (7 bases). The CDR3 covers 18 residues. V was cut by 0 bases and J by 2 bases, with 20 bases left in between. CDR1 SGHNT and CDR2 YENEEA come from the germline V gene. CDR3 nucleotides: TGTGCCAGCAGCTTAGAGGGGGGGCGCATGGACGTCGCCTACGAGCAGTACGTC. Translation: CASSLEGGRMDVAYEQYV.

The genes are TRBV29-1 and TRBJ2-7; possible D gene TRBD1, 6 bases. Germline V gene data show CDR1 as SQVTM and CDR2 as ANQGSEA. V was cut by 8 bases and J by 5 bases, with 16 bases left in between. This CDR3 has 12 amino acids. CDR3 nucleotide sequence: TGCAGCTTCAACAGGGAGCCCCACGAGCAGTACTTC. Protein: CSFNREPHEQYF.

The chain recombines TRBV9 with TRBJ2-1; possible D gene TRBD2, 7 bases. CDR1 and CDR2 from the germline V gene are SGDLS and YYNGEE. Trimming took 1 base from V and 1 from J, leaving 12 bases between them. The length of the CDR3 is 16 residues. CDR3 sequence: CASSVTGGLSYNEQFF. For the CDR3, the DNA is TGTGCCAGCAGCGTAACGGGGGGCCTTTCCTACAATGAGCAGTTCTTC.

The CDR3 reads CASHGFYGYTF. CDR3 bases: TGTGCCAGTCACGGTTTCTATGGCTACACCTTC. The chain uses TRBV9 and TRBJ1-2; D unclear. Germline V lookup: CDR1 SGDLS, CDR2 YYNGEE. The CDR3 has 11 amino acids. Trimming cost V 8 bases and J 4 bases, with 9 bases left between them.

CDR3 nucleotides: TGTGCCAGCAGGCGAGACAGGGGGCGAAACACCATATATTTT. Its protein product is CASRRDRGRNTIYF. The chain uses TRBV6-1 and TRBJ1-3; 10 positions match TRBD1. With 6 bases clipped from V and 5 bases from J, the junction kept 4 bases outside the gene matches. CDR3 size: 14 residues. Germline-derived CDR1 and CDR2 are MNHNS and SASEGT.

The chain employs TRBV19 and TRBJ1-2; D not resolved. This CDR3 spans 14 amino acids. V dropped 1 base and J dropped 2 bases, with 8 bases sitting between them. Looked up from germline, CDR1 is LNHDA and CDR2 is SQIVND (reference sequence). CDR3: CASSIGNSNYGYTF. The CDR3 DNA reads as TGTGCCAGTAGTATAGGAAACAGCAACTATGGCTACACCTTC.

The chain joins TRBV29-1 to TRBJ2-5; D could derive from TRBD1 or TRBD2 (5 bases each). The CDR3 has 11 amino acids. The V gene's germline CDR1 is SQVTM and CDR2 ANQGSEA. Trimming took off 4 bases at V and 3 bases at J, with 6 bases between the two ends. CDR3 coding DNA: TGCAGCGTTGGAGGGGAAGAGACCCAGTACTTC. Amino acids: CSVGGEETQYF.